Each of the 5 T cell receptor beta chains below was sequenced from the same sample in a study of human T cells and chemical hapten exposure. Sample time point: patch test 3, about 24 weeks after DPC sensitization. Treatment described: therapeutic diphenylcyclopropenone sensitization with weekly scalp DPC. One entry per CDR3 protein results from TCRdb running MiXCR on the RACE reads. The table records 80,000 to 100,000 distinct CDR3 sequences, 25% to 35% of them present only once. The starting material was whole blood, obtained in connection with sensitization to the hapten diphenylcyclopropenone (DPC). The receptors derive from a man aged 40-49 years with alopecia areata. Some clones in this sample may be carry-over from other donors' samples.

This clonotype was observed a handful of times. The V and J genes are TRBV27 and TRBJ2-2; possibly TRBD2 for D (6 bases). Germline V CDR1 and CDR2: MNHEY, SMNVEV (reference sequence). V was pared by 0 bases and J by 4 bases, with 12 bases between. CDR3 length equals 16 residues. The CDR3 nucleotides are TGTGCCAGCAGTTTATCGATAGCGGCTGGCACCGGGGAGCTGTTTTTT. The encoded protein is CASSLSIAAGTGELFF.

This clonotype has a count of ten or more. The V gene is TRBV12-3 or TRBV12-4, the J gene TRBJ2-1, with D possibly matching TRBD2 (6 bases). CDR3 length equals 16 residues. Deletions cut 1 base from V and 9 bases from J, with 19 bases between. The CDR3 spells CASSLGPSDYRSEQFF. The CDR3 nucleotides are TGTGCCAGCAGTTTAGGGCCTAGCGATTATCGTAGTGAGCAGTTCTTC.

This clonotype was recorded at least ten times. The chain combines TRBV6-2 or TRBV6-3 with TRBJ1-1; the match to TRBD1 covers 9 bases. The CDR3 totals 16 residues. Trimming removed 4 bases from V and 6 bases from J; junction bases left unmatched: 12. Germline-derived CDR1 and CDR2 are MNHEY and SVGEGT. The CDR3 reads CASSSFPPGQGSEAFF. CDR3 DNA sequence: TGTGCCAGCAGTTCTTTCCCTCCGGGACAGGGATCTGAAGCTTTCTTT.

The gene calls are TRBV6-5 and TRBJ1-1, with 10 positions matching TRBD1. The germline CDR1 and CDR2 sequences are MNHEY and SVGAGI. V was pared by 6 bases and J by 4 bases, with 5 bases of the junction left unmatched. CDR3 length: 14 amino acids. The CDR3 loop reads CASSYDRGRTEAFF. Written as DNA, the CDR3 is TGTGCCAGCAGCTATGACAGGGGGCGCACTGAAGCTTTCTTT.

This clonotype showed up just a few times. This rearrangement joins TRBV12-3 or TRBV12-4 to TRBJ1-5; TRBD1 might be the D (6 bases). Deletions cut 5 bases from V and 0 bases from J, with 11 bases between. The CDR3 totals 15 residues. CDR3 bases: TGTGCCAGCAGTGACGGACAGTATAGCAATCAGCCCCAGCATTTT. Amino acid sequence: CASSDGQYSNQPQHF.